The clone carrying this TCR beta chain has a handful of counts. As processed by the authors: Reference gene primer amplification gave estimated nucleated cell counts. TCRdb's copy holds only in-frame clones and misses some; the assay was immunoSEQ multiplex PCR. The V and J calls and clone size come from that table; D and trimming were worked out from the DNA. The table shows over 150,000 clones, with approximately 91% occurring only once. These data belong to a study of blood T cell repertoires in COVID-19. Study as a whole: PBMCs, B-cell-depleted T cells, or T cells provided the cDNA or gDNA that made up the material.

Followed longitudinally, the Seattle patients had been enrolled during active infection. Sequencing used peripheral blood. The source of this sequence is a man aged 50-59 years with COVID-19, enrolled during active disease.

This CDR3 is CASSLAAGTGELFF. The CDR3, as DNA: TGTGCCAGCAGCTTAGCGGCAGGCACCGGGGAGCTGTTTTTT. This sequence joins TRBV11-3 and TRBJ2-2, with unresolved D. Germline V CDR1 and CDR2: SGHNT, YENEEA. This CDR3 contains 14 residues. Trimming removed 1 base from V and 4 bases from J, with 7 bases in between.